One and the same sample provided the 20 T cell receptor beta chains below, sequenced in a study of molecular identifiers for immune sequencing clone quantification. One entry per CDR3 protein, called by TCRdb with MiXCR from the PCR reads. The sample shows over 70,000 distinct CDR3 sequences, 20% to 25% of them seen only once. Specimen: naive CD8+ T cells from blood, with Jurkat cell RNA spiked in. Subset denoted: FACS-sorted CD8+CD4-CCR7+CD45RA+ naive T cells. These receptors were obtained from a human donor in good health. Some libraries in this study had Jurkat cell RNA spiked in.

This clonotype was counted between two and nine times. In DNA form, the CDR3 reads TGTGCCAGCAGCTCGACAGGAGAAGAGACCCAGTACTTC. Its translation: CASSSTGEETQYF. The rearrangement joins TRBV7-9 to TRBJ2-5; D might be TRBD1 (6 bases). Deletions cut 4 bases from V and 3 bases from J, with 9 bases between. CDR3 length equals 13 residues. Germline V gives CDR1 SEHNR, CDR2 FQNEAQ (reference sequence). Full variable domain (outside the CDR3, taken from reference TRBV7-9 and TRBJ2-5): DTGVSQNPRHKITKRGQNVTFRCDPISEHNRLYWYRQTLGQGPEFLTYFQNEAQLEKSRLLSDRFSAERPKGSFSTLEIQRTEQGDSAMYLCASSSTGEETQYFGPGTRLLVL.

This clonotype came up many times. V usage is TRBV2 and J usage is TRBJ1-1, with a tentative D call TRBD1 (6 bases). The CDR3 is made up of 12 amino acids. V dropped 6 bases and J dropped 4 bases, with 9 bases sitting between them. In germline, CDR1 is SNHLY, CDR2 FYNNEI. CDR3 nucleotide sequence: TGTGCCAGCAGGGGCAGGGGCACTGAAGCTTTCTTT. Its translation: CASRGRGTEAFF.

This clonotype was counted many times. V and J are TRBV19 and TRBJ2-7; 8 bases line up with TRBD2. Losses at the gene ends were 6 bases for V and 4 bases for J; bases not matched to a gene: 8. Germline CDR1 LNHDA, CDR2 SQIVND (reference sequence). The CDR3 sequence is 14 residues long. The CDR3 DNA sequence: TGTGCCAGTAGCCCGGGACTAGTATCGTACGAGCAGTACTTC. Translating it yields CASSPGLVSYEQYF.

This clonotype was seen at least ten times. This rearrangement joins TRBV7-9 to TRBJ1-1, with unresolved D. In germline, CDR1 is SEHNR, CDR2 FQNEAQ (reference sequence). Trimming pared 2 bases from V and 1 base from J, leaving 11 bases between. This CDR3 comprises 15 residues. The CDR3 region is CASSLSPQANTEAFF. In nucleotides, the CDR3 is TGTGCCAGCAGCTTAAGTCCCCAGGCGAACACTGAAGCTTTCTTT.

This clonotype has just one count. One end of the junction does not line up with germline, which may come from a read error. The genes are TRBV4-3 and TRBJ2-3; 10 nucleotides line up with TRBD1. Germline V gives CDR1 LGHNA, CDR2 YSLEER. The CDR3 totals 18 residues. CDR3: CPSSQDGTGALPTDTQNF. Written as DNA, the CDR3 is TGCCCCAGCAGCCAAGATGGGACAGGGGCCTTGCCCACAGATACGCAGAATTTT.

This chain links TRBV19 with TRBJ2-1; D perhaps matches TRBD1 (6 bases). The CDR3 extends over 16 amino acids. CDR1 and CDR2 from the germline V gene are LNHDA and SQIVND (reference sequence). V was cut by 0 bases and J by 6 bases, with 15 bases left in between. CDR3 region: CASSIEGRGKTNEQFF. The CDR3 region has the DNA TGTGCCAGTAGTATAGAGGGCAGGGGTAAGACCAATGAGCAGTTCTTC.

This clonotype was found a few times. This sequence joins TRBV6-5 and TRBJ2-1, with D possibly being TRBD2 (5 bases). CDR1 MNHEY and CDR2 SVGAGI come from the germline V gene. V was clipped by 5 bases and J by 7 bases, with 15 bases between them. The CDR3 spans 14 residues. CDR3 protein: CASSPGVRANEQFF. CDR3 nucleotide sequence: TGTGCCAGCAGTCCTGGTGTGAGGGCAAATGAGCAGTTCTTC.

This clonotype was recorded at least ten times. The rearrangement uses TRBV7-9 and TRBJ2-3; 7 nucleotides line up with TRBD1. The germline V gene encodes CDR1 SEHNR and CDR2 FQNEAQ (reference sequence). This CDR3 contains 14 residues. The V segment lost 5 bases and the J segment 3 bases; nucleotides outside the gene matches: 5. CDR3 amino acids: CASSGRQGTDTQYF. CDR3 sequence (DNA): TGTGCCAGCAGCGGCCGACAGGGTACAGATACGCAGTATTTT.

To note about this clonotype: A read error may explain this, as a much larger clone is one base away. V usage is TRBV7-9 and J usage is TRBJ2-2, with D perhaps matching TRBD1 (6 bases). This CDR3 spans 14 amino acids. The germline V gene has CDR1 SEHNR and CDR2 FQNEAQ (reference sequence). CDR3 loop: CASSRTVNTGELCF. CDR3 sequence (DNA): TGTGCCAGCAGTCGGACAGTAAACACCGGGGAGCTGTGTTTT.

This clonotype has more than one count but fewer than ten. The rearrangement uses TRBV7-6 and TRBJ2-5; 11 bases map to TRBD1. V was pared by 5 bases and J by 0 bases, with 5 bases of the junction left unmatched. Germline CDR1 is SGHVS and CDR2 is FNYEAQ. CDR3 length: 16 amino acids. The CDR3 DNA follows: TGTGCCAGCAGCACGTGGACAGGGGGCAACCAAGAGACCCAGTACTTC. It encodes CASSTWTGGNQETQYF.

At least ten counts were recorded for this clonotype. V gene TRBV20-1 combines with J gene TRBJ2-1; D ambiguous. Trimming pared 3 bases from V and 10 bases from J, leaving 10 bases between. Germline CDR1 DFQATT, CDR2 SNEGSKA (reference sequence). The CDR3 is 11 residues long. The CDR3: CSASRVIEQFF. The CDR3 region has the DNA TGCAGTGCTAGTCGTGTCATCGAGCAGTTCTTC.

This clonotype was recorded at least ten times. The CDR3 DNA sequence: TGTGCCTGGAGTGACAATGAGCAGTTCTTC. It yields the protein CAWSDNEQFF. The genes are TRBV30 and TRBJ2-1, with unresolved D. CDR3 size: 10 residues. Germline V gene lookup returns CDR1 GTSNPN and CDR2 SVGIG (reference sequence). The V and J ends lost 1 base and 5 bases respectively, with 0 bases between them.

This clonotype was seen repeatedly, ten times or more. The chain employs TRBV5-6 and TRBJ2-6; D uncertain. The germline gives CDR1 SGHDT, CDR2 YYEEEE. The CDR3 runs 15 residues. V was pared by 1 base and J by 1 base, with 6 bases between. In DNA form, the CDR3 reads TGTGCCAGCAGCTTGTGGGGTTCTGGGGCCAACGTCCTGACTTTC. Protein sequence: CASSLWGSGANVLTF.

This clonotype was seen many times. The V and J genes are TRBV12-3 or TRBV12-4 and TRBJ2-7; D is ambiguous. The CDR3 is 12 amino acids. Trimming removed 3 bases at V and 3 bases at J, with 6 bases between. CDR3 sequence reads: CASSFLGYEQYF. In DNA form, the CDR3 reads TGTGCCAGCAGTTTTCTGGGCTACGAGCAGTACTTC.

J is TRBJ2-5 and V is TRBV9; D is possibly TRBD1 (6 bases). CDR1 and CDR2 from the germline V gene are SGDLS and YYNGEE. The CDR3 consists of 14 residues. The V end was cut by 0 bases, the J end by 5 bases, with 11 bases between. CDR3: CASSVGGGGETQYF. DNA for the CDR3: TGTGCCAGCAGCGTAGGAGGGGGTGGGGAGACCCAGTACTTC. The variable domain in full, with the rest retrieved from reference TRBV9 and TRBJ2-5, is DSGVTQTPKHLITATGQRVTLRCSPRSGDLSVYWYQQSLDQGLQFLIQYYNGEERAKGNILERFSAQQFPDLHSELNLSSLELGDSALYFCASSVGGGGETQYFGPGTRLLVL.

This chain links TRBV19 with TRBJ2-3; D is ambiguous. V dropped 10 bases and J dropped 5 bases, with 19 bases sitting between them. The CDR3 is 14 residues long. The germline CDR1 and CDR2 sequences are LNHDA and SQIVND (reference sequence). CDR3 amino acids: CATSPSATGDTQYF. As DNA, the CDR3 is TGTGCCACCTCCCCGTCGGCAACGGGAGATACGCAGTATTTT.

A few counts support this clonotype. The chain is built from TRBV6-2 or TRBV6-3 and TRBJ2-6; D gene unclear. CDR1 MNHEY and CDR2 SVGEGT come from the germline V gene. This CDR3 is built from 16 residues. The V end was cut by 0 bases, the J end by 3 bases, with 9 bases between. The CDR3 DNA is TGTGCCAGCAGTTACTCGGTGGTGGATGGGGCCAACGTCCTGACTTTC. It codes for CASSYSVVDGANVLTF.

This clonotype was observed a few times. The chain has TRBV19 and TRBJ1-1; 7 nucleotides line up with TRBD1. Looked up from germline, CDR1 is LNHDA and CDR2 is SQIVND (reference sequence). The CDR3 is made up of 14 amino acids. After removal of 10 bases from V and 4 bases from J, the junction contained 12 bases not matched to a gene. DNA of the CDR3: TGTGCCATACTAGCCTATGACAGGGCCACTGAAGCTTTCTTT. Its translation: CAILAYDRATEAFF.

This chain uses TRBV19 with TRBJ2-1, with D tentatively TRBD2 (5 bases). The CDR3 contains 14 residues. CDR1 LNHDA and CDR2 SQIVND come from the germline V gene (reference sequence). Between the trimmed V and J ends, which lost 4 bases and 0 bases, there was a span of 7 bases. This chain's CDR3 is CASSRESSYNEQFF. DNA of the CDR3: TGTGCCAGTAGTAGGGAGAGCTCCTACAATGAGCAGTTCTTC.

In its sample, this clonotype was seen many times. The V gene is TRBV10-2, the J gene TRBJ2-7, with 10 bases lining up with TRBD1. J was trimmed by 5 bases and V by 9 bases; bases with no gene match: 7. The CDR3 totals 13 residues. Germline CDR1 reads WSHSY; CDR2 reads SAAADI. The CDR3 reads CASLRDRGDEQYF. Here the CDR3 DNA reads TGCGCCAGTCTCCGGGACAGGGGCGACGAGCAGTACTTC.